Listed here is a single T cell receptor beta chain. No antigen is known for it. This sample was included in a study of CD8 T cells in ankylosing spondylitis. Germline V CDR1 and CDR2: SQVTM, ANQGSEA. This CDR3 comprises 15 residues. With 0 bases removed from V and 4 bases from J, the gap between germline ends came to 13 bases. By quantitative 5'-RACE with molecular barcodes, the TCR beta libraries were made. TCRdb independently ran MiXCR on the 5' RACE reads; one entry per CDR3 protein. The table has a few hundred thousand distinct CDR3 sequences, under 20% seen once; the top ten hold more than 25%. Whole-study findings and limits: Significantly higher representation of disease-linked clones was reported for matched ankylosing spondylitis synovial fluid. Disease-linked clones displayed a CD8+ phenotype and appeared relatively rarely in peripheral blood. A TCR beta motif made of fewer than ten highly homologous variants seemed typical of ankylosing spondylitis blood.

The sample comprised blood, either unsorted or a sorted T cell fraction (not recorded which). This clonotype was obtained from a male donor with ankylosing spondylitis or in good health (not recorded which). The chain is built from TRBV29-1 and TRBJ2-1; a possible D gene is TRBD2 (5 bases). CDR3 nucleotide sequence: TGCAGCGTTGAAGATCGGGGATCCCAATACAATGAGCAGTTCTTC. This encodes CSVEDRGSQYNEQFF.